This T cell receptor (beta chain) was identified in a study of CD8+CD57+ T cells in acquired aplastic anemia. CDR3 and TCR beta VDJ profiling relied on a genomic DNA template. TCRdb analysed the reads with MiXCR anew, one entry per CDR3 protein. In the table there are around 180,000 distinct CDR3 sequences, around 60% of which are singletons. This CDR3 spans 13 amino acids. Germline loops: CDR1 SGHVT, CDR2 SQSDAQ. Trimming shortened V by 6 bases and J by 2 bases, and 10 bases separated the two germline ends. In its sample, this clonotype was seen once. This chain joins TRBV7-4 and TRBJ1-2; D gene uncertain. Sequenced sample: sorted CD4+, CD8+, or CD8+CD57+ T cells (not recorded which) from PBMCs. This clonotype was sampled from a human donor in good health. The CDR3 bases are TGTGCCAGCAGTTATTTCGGGAACTATGGCTACACCTTC. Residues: CASSYFGNYGYTF.